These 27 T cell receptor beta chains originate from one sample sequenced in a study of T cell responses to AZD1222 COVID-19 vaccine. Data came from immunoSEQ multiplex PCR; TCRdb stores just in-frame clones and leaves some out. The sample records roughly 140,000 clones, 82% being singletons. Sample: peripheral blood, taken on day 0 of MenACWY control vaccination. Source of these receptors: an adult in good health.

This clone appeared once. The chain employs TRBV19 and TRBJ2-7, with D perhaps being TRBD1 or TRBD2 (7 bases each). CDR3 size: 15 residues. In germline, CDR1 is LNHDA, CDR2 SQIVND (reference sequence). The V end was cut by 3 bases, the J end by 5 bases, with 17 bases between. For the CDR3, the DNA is TGTGCCAGTAGTATTGCCAGGGGGGGCCGGGACGAGCAGTACGTC. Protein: CASSIARGGRDEQYV.

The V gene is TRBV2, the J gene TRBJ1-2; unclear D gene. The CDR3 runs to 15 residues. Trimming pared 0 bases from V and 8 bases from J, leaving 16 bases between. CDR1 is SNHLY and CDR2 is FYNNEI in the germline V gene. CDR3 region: CASSEAAARGGGYTF. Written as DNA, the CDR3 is TGTGCCAGCAGTGAAGCCGCAGCGCGTGGCGGCGGCTACACCTTC.

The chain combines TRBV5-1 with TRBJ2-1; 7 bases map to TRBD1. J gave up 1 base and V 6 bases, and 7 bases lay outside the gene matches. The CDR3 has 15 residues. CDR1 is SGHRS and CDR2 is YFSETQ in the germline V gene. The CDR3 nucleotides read TGCGCCAGCACTAGGGACAGCGTGTCCTACAATGAGCAGTTCTTC. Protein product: CASTRDSVSYNEQFF.

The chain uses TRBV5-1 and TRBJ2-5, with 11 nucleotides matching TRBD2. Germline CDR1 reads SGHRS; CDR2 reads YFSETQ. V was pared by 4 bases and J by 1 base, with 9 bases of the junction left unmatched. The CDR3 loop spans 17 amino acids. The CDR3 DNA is TGCGCCAGCAGCCCGGGGGGGCTAGCGGGGGGCCAAGAGACCCAGTACTTC. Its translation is CASSPGGLAGGQETQYF.

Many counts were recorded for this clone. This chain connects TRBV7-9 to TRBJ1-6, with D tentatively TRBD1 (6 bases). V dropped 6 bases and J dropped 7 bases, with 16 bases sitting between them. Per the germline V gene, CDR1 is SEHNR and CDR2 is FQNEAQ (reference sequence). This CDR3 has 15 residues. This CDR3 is CASSQDLGGNSPLHF. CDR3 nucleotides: TGTGCCAGCAGTCAAGATCTAGGGGGAAATTCACCCCTCCACTTT.

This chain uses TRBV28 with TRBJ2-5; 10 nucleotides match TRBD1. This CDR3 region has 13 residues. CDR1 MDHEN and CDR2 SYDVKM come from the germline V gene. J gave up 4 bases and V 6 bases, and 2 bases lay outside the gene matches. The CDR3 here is CASRGTGVETQYF. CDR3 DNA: TGTGCCAGCAGGGGGACAGGGGTAGAGACCCAGTACTTC.

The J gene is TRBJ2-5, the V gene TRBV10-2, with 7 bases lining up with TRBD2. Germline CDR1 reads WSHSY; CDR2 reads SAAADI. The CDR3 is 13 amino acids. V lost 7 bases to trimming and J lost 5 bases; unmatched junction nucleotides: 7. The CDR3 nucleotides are TGCGCCAGCACCGGAGGGCGGGGGGAGACCCAGTACTTC. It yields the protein CASTGGRGETQYF.

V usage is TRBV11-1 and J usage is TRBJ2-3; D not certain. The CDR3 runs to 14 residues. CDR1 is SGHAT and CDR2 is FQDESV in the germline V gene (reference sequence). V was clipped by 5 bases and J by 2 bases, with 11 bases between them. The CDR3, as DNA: TGTGCCAGCAGCCCCAAGGAGTCCACAGATACGCAGTATTTT. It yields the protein CASSPKESTDTQYF.

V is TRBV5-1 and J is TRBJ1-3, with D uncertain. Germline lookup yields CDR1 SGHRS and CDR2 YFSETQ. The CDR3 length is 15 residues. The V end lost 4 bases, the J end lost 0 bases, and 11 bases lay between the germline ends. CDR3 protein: CASSPTEGSGNTIYF. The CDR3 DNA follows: TGCGCCAGCAGCCCGACCGAAGGCTCTGGAAACACCATATATTTT.

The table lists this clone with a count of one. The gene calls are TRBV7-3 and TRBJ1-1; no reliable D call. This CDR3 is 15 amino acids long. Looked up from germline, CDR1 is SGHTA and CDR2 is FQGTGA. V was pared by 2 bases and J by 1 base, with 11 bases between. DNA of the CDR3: TGTGCCAGCAGCTTATACCAAATACAGAACACTGAAGCTTTCTTT. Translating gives CASSLYQIQNTEAFF. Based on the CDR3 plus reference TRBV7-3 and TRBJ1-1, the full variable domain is GAGVSQTPSNKVTEKGKYVELRCDPISGHTALYWYRQSLGQGPEFLIYFQGTGAADDSGLPNDRFFAVRPEGSVSTLKIQRTERGDSAVYLCASSLYQIQNTEAFFGQGTRLTVV.

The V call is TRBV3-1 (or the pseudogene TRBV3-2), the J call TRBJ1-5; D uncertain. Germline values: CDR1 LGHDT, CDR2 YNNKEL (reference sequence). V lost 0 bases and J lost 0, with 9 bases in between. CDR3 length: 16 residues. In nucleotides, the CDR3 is TGTGCCAGCAGCCAAGATCCAACGAATAGCAATCAGCCCCAGCATTTT. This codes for CASSQDPTNSNQPQHF.

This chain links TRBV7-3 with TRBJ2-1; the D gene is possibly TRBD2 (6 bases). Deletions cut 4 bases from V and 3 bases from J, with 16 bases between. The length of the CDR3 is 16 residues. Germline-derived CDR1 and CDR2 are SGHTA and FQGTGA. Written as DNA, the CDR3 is TGTGCCAGCAGCTCTATCGGCGGGGTCGACTACAATGAGCAGTTCTTC. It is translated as CASSSIGGVDYNEQFF. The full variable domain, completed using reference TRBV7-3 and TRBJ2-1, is GAGVSQTPSNKVTEKGKYVELRCDPISGHTALYWYRQSLGQGPEFLIYFQGTGAADDSGLPNDRFFAVRPEGSVSTLKIQRTERGDSAVYLCASSSIGGVDYNEQFFGPGTRLTVL.

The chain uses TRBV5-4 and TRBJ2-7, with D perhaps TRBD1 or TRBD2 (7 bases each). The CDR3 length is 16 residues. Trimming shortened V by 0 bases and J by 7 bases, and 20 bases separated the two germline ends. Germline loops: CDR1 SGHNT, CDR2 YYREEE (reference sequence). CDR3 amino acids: CASSLAGGATIREQYF. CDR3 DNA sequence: TGTGCCAGCAGCTTGGCAGGGGGGGCTACCATCCGGGAGCAGTACTTC.

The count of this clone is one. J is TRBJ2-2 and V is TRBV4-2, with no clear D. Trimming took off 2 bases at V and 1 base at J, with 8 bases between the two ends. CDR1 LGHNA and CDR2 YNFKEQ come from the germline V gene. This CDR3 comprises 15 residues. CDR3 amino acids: CASSQNTQNTGELFF. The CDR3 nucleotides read TGTGCCAGCAGCCAAAACACCCAGAACACCGGGGAGCTGTTTTTT.

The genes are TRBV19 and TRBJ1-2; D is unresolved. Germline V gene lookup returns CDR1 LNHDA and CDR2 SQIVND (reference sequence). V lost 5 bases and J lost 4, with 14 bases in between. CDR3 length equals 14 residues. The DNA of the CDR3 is TGTGCCAGTAGTCAGCTAGAATCAGGCTATGGCTACACCTTC. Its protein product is CASSQLESGYGYTF. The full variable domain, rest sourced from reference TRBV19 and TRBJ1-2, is DGGITQSPKYLFRKEGQNVTLSCEQNLNHDAMYWYRQDPGQGLRLIYYSQIVNDFQKGDIAEGYSVSREKKESFPLTVTSAQKNPTAFYLCASSQLESGYGYTFGSGTRLTVV.

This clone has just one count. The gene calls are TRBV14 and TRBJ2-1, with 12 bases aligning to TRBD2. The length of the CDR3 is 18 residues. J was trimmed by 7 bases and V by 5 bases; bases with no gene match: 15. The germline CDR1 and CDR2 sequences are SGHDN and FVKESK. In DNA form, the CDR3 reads TGTGCCAGCAGCTCGCGCCTCCGACTAGCGGGGGCCTCTAATGAGCAGTTCTTC. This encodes CASSSRLRLAGASNEQFF.

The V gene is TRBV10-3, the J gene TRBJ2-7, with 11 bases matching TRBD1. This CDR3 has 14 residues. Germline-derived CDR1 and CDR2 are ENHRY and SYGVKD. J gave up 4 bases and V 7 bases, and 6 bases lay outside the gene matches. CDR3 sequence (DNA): TGTGCCATCACCGAGGGACAGGGGGAATACGAGCAGTACTTC. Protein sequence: CAITEGQGEYEQYF.

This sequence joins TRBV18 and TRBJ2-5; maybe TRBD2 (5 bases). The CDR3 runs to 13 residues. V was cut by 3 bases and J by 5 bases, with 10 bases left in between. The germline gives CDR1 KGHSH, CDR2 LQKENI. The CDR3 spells CASSPGGGETQYF. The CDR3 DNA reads TGTGCCAGCTCACCTGGCGGCGGGGAGACCCAGTACTTC.

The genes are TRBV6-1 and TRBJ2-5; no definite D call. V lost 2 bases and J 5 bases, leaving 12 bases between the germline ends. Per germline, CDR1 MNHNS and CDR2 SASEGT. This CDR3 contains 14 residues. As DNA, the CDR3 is TGTGCCAGCAGTGAAAAGCCTAGTAGGGAGACCCAGTACTTC. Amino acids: CASSEKPSRETQYF.

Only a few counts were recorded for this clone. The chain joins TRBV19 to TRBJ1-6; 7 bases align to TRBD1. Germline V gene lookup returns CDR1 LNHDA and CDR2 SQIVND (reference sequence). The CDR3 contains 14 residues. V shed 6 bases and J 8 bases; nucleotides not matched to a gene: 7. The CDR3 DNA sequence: TGTGCCAGTAGCAATACAGGGGTGCATTCACCCCTCCACTTT. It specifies CASSNTGVHSPLHF.

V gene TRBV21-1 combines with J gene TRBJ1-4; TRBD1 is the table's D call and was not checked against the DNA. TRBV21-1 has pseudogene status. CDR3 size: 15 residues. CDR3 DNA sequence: TGTGCCAGCAGCAGACCACAGACAACTAATGAAAAACTGTTTTTT. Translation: CASSRPQTTNEKLFF.

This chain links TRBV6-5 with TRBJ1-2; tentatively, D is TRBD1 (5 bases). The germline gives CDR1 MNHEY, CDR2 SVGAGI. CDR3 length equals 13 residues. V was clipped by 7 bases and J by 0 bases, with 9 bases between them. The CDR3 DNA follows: TGTGCCAGCACGGGGCCCACTAACTATGGCTACACCTTC. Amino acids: CASTGPTNYGYTF.

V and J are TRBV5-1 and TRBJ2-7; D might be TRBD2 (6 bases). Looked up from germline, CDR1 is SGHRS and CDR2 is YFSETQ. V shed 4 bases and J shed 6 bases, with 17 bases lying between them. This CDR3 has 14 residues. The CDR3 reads CASSLELAGGEQYF. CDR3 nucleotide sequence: TGCGCCAGCAGCCTGGAGCTGGCCGGGGGCGAGCAGTACTTC.

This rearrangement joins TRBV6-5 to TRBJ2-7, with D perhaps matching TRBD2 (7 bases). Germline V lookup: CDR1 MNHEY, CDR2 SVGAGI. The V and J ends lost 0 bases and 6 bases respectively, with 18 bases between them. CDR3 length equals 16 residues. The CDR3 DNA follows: TGTGCCAGCAGTTACTCCGACATCGGGGGGCCGTGCGAGCAGTACGTC. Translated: CASSYSDIGGPCEQYV.

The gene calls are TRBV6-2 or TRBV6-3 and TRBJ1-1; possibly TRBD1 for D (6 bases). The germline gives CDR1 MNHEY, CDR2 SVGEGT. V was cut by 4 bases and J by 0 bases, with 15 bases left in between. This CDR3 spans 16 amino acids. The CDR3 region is CASSFREDSLNTEAFF. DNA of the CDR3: TGTGCCAGCAGTTTTCGAGAGGACAGTTTGAACACTGAAGCTTTCTTT.

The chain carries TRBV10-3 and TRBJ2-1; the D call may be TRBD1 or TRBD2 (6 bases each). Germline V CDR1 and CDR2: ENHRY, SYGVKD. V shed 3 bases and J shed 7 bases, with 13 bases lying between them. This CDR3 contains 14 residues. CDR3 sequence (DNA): TGTGCCATCAGTGACACAGGGAGGAAGAATGAGCAGTTCTTC. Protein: CAISDTGRKNEQFF.

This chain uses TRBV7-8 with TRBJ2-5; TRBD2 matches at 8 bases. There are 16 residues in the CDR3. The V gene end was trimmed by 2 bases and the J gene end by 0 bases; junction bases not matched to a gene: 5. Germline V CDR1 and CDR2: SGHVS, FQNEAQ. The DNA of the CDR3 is TGTGCCAGCAGCTTATATGGGCGGGGGGACCAAGAGACCCAGTACTTC. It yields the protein CASSLYGRGDQETQYF. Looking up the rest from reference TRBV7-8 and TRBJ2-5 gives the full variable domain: GAGVSQSPRYKVAKRGQDVALRCDPISGHVSLFWYQQALGQGPEFLTYFQNEAQLDKSGLPSDRFFAERPEGSVSTLKIQRTQQEDSAVYLCASSLYGRGDQETQYFGPGTRLLVL.